Included here is one TCR beta chain sequence, with context. No antigen is known for it. The study tagged each TCR cDNA molecule with a unique molecular identifier. TCRdb re-analysed the 5' RACE reads in MiXCR, keeping a single row per CDR3 protein. The sample lists 9,500 to 12,000 distinct CDR3 sequences; roughly 22% were seen once. The sample is drawn from a study of spatial heterogeneity in lung cancer. About the study: A consistent excess of beta-chain over alpha-chain sequences was detected.

The CDR3 spans 15 residues. Trimming cost V 6 bases and J 1 base, with 15 bases left between them. Germline loops: CDR1 MNHEY, CDR2 SVGEGT. The time point here: blood at routine non-recurrence follow-up after resection. Researchers sequenced whole RNA taken from tumor, nontumor lung or frozen PBMC without sorting. Study-wide points: Blood contained ubiquitous expanded tumor TCRs more at resection than at follow-up.

The source was PBMCs, collected at follow-up. This sequence joins TRBV6-2 or TRBV6-3 and TRBJ2-5, with D perhaps being TRBD1 or TRBD2 (6 bases each). This receptor was obtained from a male donor with early-stage non-small cell lung cancer. This CDR3 is CASSPGTGAQETQYF. Here the CDR3 DNA reads TGTGCCAGCAGCCCAGGCACGGGGGCCCAAGAGACCCAGTACTTC.